Here is one TCR beta chain with its context. The antigen is unknown. One end of the junction does not line up with germline, which may come from a read error. Peripheral blood genomic DNA, not sorted cells or RNA, was the template. The sample is drawn from a study of T cell repertoires in aging, cancer and after chemotherapy. Study context: The whole study produced a dataset of roughly 8.6 million TCR reads.

Study findings and constraints: In healthy donors, age-related TCR diversity loss mainly reflected lost richness.

The CDR3 has 14 amino acids. Germline values: CDR1 MNHNS, CDR2 SASEGT. A mixed TRB-A/B primer pool amplified rearranged TRB by multiplex touch-down PCR. TCRdb re-called the multiplex PCR reads through MiXCR, storing one row per CDR3 protein. The sample shows about 6,000 distinct CDR3 sequences, under 25% of them seen only once. This chain joins TRBV6-1 and TRBJ2-3, with D unresolved. This TCR was sampled from a human donor in good health. Sequenced input: blood. The CDR3 nucleotides read TGTGCCATCAGTGATAAGTTTAGCACAGATACGCAGTATTTT. Amino acids: CAISDKFSTDTQYF.